This TCR beta chain was observed in a study of shared clonotypes between healthy human individuals. CDR3 length equals 15 residues. Germline trimming cut 6 bases from V and 2 bases from J; bases unmatched to any gene: 9. Germline V gives CDR1 MDHEN, CDR2 SYDVKM. The unsorted PBMC sample used ten immunoSEQ deep assay plates. Only in-frame clones appear in the TCRdb table, and some are missing; sequencing was by immunoSEQ multiplex PCR. Here the sample spans some 530,000 clones, around 80% being singletons. The receptor was derived from a woman between 40 and 55 years old in good health. Some clones in this sample may be carry-over from other donors' samples. The sequencing sample was made of PBMCs. This chain joins TRBV28 and TRBJ2-7; TRBD1 agrees at 8 bases. The CDR3 DNA is TGTGCCAGCAGCACGCCGGGACAGGCTACCTACGAGCAGTACTTC. Amino acid sequence: CASSTPGQATYEQYF.